A single sample gave rise to the 6 T cell receptor beta chains below, sequenced in a study of graft-versus-host responses after intestinal transplantation. Which antigens these TCRs recognize remains unknown. This table comes from immunoSEQ multiplex PCR, and its TCRdb copy is limited to in-frame clones, with some not included. The table lists some 120,000 clones, over 85% of them singletons. This sample comprised unstimulated CD4+ T cells sorted from spleen or lymph node cells, obtained before transplant. The receptors were sampled from a human donor who was the organ donor for an intestinal transplant.

This rearrangement joins TRBV7-2 to TRBJ2-2; the D is unclear. The CDR3 totals 15 residues. Looked up from germline, CDR1 is SGHTA and CDR2 is FQGNSA. Trimming removed 7 bases from V and 5 bases from J, with 17 bases in between. CDR3 bases: TGTGCCAGCACCCTAAGCCGTTCCGTTACCGGGGAGCTGTTTTTT. Protein sequence: CASTLSRSVTGELFF.

CDR3 bases: TGCGCCAGCGGACGGCCTGGGCAAAACATTCAGTACTTC. This encodes CASGRPGQNIQYF. This chain links TRBV5-1 with TRBJ2-4, with unresolved D. Trimming removed 7 bases at V and 5 bases at J, with 13 bases between. Germline CDR1 reads SGHRS; CDR2 reads YFSETQ. CDR3 size: 13 residues.

The rearrangement joins TRBV7-2 to TRBJ1-3; D remains ambiguous. V was clipped by 1 base and J by 0 bases, with 7 bases between them. Germline V gene data show CDR1 as SGHTA and CDR2 as FQGNSA. The CDR3 has 15 residues. CDR3 loop: CASSLGDNSGNTIYF. In nucleotides, the CDR3 is TGTGCCAGCAGCTTAGGCGACAACTCTGGAAACACCATATATTTT.

V is TRBV18 and J is TRBJ1-4; a possible D gene is TRBD1 (5 bases). This CDR3 spans 17 amino acids. V lost 4 bases, J lost 8 bases, and 23 bases lay in between. Germline values: CDR1 KGHSH, CDR2 LQKENI. The CDR3 DNA follows: TGTGCCAGCTCACTCAACTTTATCCGGGTGGGGGAAGAAAAACTGTTTTTT. Amino acid sequence: CASSLNFIRVGEEKLFF.

This clone appeared once. This chain uses TRBV28 with TRBJ2-3; no firm D call. The V end lost 1 base, the J end lost 2 bases, and 10 bases lay between the germline ends. Looked up from germline, CDR1 is MDHEN and CDR2 is SYDVKM. The CDR3 consists of 15 residues. CDR3 coding DNA: TGTGCCAGCAGTTTATTAGGGCTTTTCACAGATACGCAGTATTTT. Translated, it gives CASSLLGLFTDTQYF.

In this sample, this clone turned up once. The rearrangement links TRBV7-2 to TRBJ2-6; a weak D match, TRBD1 (5 bases). V was trimmed by 5 bases and J by 4 bases, leaving 12 bases between them. Germline V gives CDR1 SGHTA, CDR2 FQGNSA. This CDR3 spans 15 amino acids. In DNA form, the CDR3 reads TGTGCCAGCAGCCCGGTAGGGGCAGGGGCCAACGTCCTGACTTTC. Its protein is CASSPVGAGANVLTF.